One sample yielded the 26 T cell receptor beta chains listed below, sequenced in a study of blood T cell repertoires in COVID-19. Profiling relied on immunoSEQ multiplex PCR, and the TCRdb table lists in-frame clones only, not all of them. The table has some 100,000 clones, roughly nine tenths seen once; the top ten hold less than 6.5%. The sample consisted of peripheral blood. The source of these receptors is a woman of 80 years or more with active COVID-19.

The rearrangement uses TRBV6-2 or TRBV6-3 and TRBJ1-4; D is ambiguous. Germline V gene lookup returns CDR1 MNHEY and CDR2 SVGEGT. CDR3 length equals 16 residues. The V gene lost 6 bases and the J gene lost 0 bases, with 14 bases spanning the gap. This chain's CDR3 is CASSRGIWATNEKLFF. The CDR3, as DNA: TGTGCCAGCAGCCGAGGGATTTGGGCAACTAATGAAAAACTGTTTTTT.

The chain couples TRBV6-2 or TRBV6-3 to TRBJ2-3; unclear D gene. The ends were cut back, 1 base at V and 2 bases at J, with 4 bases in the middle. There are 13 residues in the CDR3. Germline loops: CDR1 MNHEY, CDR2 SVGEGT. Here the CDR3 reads CASSYLLTDTQYF. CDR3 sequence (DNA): TGTGCCAGCAGTTACTTACTCACAGATACGCAGTATTTT.

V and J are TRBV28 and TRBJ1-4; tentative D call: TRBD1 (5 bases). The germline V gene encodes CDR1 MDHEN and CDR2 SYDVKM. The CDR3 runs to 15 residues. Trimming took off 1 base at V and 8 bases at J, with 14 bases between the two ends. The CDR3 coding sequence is TGTGCCAGCAGTTTATCCGGGGGGGTGTGGGAAAAACTGTTTTTT. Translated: CASSLSGGVWEKLFF.

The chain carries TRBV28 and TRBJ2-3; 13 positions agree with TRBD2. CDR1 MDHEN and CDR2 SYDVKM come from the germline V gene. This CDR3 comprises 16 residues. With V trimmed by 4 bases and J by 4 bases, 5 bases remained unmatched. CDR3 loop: CASSSTSGRGADTQYF. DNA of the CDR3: TGTGCCAGCAGTTCTACTAGCGGGAGGGGGGCAGATACGCAGTATTTT.

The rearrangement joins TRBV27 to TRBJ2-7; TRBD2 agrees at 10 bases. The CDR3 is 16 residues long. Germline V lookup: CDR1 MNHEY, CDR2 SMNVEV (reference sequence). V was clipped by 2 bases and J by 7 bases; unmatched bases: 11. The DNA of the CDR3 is TGTGCCAGCAGTTTAGCGGTGGCTAGCGGGAGATGGGAGCAGTACTTC. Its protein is CASSLAVASGRWEQYF.

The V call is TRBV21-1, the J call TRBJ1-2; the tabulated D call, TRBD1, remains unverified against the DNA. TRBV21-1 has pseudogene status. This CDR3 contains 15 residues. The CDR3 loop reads CASSKGTATNYGYTF. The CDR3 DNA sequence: TGTGCCAGCAGCAAAGGGACAGCAACTAACTATGGCTACACCTTC.

CDR3 nucleotide sequence: TGTGCCAGCAGTTTAATGATAGGGGCCTCCTATGGCTACACCTTC. This codes for CASSLMIGASYGYTF. V is TRBV28 and J is TRBJ1-2; perhaps TRBD1 as D (5 bases). There are 15 residues in the CDR3. Germline V gene data show CDR1 as MDHEN and CDR2 as SYDVKM. Trimming took 2 bases from V and 4 from J, leaving 14 bases between them.

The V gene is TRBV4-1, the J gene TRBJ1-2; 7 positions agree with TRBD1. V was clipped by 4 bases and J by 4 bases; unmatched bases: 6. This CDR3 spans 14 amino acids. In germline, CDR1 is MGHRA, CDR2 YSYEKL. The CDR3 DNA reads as TGCGCCAGCAGCCCAAGGGACAGCCCCTATGGCTACACCTTC. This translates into CASSPRDSPYGYTF.

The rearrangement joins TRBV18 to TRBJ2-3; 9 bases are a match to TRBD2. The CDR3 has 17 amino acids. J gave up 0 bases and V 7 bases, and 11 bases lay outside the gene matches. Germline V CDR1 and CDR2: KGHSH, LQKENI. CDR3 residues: CASCPSIAGASTDTQYF. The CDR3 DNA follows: TGTGCCAGCTGTCCGTCTATAGCGGGAGCTAGCACAGATACGCAGTATTTT.

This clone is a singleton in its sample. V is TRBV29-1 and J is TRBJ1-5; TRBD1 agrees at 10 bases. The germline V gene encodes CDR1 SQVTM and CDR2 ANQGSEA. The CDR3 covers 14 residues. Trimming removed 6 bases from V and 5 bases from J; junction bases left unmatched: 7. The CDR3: CSVTGTGVDQPQHF. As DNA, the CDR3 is TGCAGCGTAACCGGGACAGGGGTTGATCAGCCCCAGCATTTT.

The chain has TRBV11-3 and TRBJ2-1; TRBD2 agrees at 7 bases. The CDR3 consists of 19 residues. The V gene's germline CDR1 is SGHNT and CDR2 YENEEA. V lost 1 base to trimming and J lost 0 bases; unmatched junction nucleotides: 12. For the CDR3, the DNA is TGTGCCAGCAGCTTAGGGGGGGGGACTACCGACCCCTCCTACAATGAGCAGTTCTTC. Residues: CASSLGGGTTDPSYNEQFF.

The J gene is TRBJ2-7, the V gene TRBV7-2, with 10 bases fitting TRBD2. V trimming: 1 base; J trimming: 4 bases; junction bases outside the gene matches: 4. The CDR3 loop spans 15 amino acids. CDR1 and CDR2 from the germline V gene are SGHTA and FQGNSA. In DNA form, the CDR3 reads TGTGCCAGCAGCTTAGGCGCTAGCGGGAGTTACGAGCAGTACTTC. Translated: CASSLGASGSYEQYF.

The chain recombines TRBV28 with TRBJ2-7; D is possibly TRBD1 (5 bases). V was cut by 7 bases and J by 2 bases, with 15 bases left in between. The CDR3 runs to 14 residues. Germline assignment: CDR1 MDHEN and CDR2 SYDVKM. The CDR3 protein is CASTPQGRPYEQYF. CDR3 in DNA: TGTGCCAGCACCCCCCAGGGCAGACCCTACGAGCAGTACTTC.

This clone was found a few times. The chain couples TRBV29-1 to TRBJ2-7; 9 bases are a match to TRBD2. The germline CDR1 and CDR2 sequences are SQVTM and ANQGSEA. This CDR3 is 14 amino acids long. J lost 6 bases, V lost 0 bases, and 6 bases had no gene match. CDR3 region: CSVEDQGLAGEQYF. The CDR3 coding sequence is TGCAGCGTTGAAGATCAGGGACTAGCAGGCGAGCAGTACTTC.

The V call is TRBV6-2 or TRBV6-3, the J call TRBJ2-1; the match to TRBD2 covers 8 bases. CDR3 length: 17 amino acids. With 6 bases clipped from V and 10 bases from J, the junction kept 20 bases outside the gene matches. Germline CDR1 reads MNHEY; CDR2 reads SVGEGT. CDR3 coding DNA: TGTGCCAGCAGCTGGGGGGCGGGAGGAACGCCGGCACACGAGCAGTTCTTC. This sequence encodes CASSWGAGGTPAHEQFF.

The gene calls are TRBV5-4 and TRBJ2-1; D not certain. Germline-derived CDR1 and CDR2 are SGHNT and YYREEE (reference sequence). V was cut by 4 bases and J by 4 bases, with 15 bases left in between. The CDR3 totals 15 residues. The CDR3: CASSPASGFYNEQFF. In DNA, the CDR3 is TGTGCCAGCAGCCCCGCCTCTGGCTTTTACAATGAGCAGTTCTTC.

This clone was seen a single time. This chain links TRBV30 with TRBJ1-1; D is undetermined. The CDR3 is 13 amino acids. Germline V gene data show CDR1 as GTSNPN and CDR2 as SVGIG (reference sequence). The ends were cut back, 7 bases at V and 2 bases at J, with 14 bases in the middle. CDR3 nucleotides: TGTGCCTCCCCCAAGGACTTAAACACTGAAGCTTTCTTT. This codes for CASPKDLNTEAFF.

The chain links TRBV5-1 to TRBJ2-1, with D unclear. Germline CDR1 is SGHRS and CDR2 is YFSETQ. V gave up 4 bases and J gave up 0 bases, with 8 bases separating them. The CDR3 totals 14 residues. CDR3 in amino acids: CASSPGSSYNEQFF. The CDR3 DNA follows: TGCGCCAGCAGCCCCGGTAGCTCCTACAATGAGCAGTTCTTC.

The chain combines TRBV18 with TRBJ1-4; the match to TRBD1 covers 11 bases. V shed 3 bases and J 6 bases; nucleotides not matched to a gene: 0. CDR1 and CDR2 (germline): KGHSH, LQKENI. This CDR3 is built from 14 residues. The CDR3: CASSPGQGDEKLFF. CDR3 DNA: TGTGCCAGCTCACCGGGACAGGGGGATGAAAAACTGTTTTTT.

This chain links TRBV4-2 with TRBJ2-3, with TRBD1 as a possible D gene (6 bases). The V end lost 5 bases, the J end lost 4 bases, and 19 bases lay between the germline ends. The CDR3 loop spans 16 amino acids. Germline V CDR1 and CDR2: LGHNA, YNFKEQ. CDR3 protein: CASSLLQGWSADTQYF. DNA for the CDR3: TGTGCCAGCAGCTTACTACAGGGTTGGAGTGCAGATACGCAGTATTTT.

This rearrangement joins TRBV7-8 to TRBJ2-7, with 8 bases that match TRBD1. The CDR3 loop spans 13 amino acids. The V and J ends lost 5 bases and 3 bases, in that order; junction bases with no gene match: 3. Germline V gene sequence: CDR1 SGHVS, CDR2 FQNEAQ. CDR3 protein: CASSATGDYEQYF. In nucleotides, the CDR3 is TGTGCCAGCAGCGCGACAGGGGACTACGAGCAGTACTTC.

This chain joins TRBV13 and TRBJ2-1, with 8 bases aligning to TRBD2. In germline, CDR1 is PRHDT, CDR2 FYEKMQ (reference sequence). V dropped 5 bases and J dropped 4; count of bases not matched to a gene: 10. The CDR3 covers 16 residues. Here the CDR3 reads CASSRIVSGGYNEQFF. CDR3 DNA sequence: TGTGCCAGCAGCCGAATCGTAAGCGGGGGTTACAATGAGCAGTTCTTC. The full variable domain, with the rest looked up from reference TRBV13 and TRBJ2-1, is AAGVIQSPRHLIKEKRETATLKCYPIPRHDTVYWYQQGPGQDPQFLISFYEKMQSDKGSIPDRFSAQQFSDYHSELNMSSLELGDSALYFCASSRIVSGGYNEQFFGPGTRLTVL.

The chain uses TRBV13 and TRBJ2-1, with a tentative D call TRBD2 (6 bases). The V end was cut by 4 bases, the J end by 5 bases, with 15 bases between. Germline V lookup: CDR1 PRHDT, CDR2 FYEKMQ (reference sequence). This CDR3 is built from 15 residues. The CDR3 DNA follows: TGTGCCAGCAGCTCCCGGGGGTCTGCCAACAATGAGCAGTTCTTC. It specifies CASSSRGSANNEQFF.

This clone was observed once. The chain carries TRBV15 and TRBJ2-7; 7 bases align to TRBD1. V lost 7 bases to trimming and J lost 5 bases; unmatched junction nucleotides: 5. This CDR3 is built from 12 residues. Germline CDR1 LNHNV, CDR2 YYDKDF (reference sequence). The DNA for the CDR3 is TGTGCCACCAAGTCAGGGGGAGACGAGCAGTACTTC. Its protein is CATKSGGDEQYF.

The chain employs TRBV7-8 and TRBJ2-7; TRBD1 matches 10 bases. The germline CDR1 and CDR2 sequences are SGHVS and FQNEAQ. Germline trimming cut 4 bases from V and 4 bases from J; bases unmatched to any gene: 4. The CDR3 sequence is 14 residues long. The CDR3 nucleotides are TGTGCCAGCAGCTCCGGACAGGGGGGGTACGAGCAGTACTTC. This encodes CASSSGQGGYEQYF.

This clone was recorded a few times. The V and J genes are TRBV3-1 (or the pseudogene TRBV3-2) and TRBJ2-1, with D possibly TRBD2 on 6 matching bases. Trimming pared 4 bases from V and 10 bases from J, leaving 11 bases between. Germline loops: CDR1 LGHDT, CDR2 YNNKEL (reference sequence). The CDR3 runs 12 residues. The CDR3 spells CASSRTTHEQFF. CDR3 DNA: TGTGCCAGCAGCCGGACTACCCACGAGCAGTTCTTC.